This T cell receptor (beta chain) comes out of a study of shared clonotypes between healthy human individuals. Here immunoSEQ multiplex PCR was the method, and the copy in TCRdb shows in-frame clones only, minus some. The sample carries about 1.5 million clones, around 98% recorded once. Germline loops: CDR1 SEHNR, CDR2 FQNEAQ (reference sequence). The CDR3 loop spans 14 amino acids. The V gene lost 1 base and the J gene lost 0 bases, with 7 bases spanning the gap. The receptor's source is a man between 25 and 39 years old in good health. The rearrangement links TRBV7-9 to TRBJ2-7; possible D gene TRBD1, 5 bases. Source material: naive CD4+ T cells sorted from blood. The subset is: CD45RA+ positively selected. CDR3 DNA: TGTGCCAGCAGCTTAGTACAGGACTCCTACGAGCAGTACTTC. This translates into CASSLVQDSYEQYF.